These T cell receptor beta chains were read from a single sample in a study of breast tumors, draining lymph nodes, adjacent tissues. TCRdb reprocessed the multiplex PCR reads via MiXCR and lists one record per CDR3 protein. The top ten clones hold 8% to 11% of a sample with 50,000 to 65,000 distinct CDR3 sequences, 42% of them seen once. The sequenced sample was breast tumor tissue. All receptors derive from a female donor with breast cancer. Some clones in this sample may be carry-over from other donors' samples. Each CDR3 is given with its conserved first and last residue. A D gene is named only where the DNA matches it firmly. The size field is filled for only some rows; it gives once, few, many or a size class.

TRBJ2-3 TRBV29-1 NA many CSVVYFSTDTQYF TGCAGCGTTGTTTACTTCAGCACAGATACGCAGTATTTT
TRBJ2-5 TRBV9 NA many CASGGTEETQYF TGTGCCAGCGGAGGGACGGAAGAGACCCAGTACTTC
TRBJ2-1 TRBV10-1 TRBD2 few CASSGGLAGDEQFF TGCGCCAGCAGTGGGGGACTAGCGGGAGATGAGCAGTTCTTC
TRBJ2-5 TRBV12-3/TRBV12-4 NA NA CASRTREGGMAQYF TGTGCCAGCAGAACCCGAGAAGGGGGGATGGCCCAGTACTTC
TRBJ2-2 TRBV5-1 NA NA CASSSPGGTYTGELFF TGCGCCAGCAGCTCCCCAGGGGGGACCTACACCGGGGAGCTGTTTTTT
TRBJ1-4 TRBV7-3 TRBD1 NA CASRSQGTDEKLFF TGTGCCAGCAGGTCACAGGGGACAGATGAAAAACTGTTTTTT
TRBJ1-2 TRBV10-3 NA NA CAIRGVFYGYTF TGTGCCATCAGAGGAGTTTTCTATGGCTACACCTTC
TRBJ1-2 TRBV19 NA NA CASSIVGRGFYGYTF TGTGCCAGTAGTATTGTCGGGCGCGGTTTCTATGGCTACACCTTC
TRBJ2-3 TRBV3-1 NA many CASSRDNRERTDTQYF TGTGCCAGCAGCCGGGACAACCGGGAGAGGACAGATACGCAGTATTTT
TRBJ1-6 TRBV28 NA many CASRESKLGSPLHF TGTGCCAGCAGAGAAAGCAAACTGGGTTCACCCCTCCACTTT
TRBJ2-1 TRBV19 NA many CASSTNRNNEQFF TGTGCCAGTAGTACGAACAGGAACAATGAGCAGTTCTTC
TRBJ2-6 TRBV28 NA NA CASSPSLGDGANVLTF TGTGCCAGCAGTCCAAGTTTAGGGGACGGGGCCAACGTCCTGACTTTC
TRBJ2-4 TRBV5-8 NA many CASSLEGVRNIQYF TGTGCCAGCAGCTTGGAGGGCGTCAGAAACATTCAGTACTTC
TRBJ2-1 TRBV7-2 NA NA CASSLGVLPFF TGTGCCAGCAGCTTAGGGGTACTCCCGTTCTTC
TRBJ1-5 TRBV20-1 NA NA CSARDTTSGGGETQHF TGCAGTGCTAGAGATACGACTAGCGGAGGGGGAGAGACCCAGCATTTT
TRBJ1-2 TRBV7-6 NA once CASSSGTGANYGYTF TGTGCCAGCAGCTCCGGCACAGGCGCTAACTATGGCTACACCTTC
TRBJ2-5 TRBV7-9 TRBD1 many CASSPGGAETQYF TGTGCCAGCAGCCCAGGGGGCGCAGAGACCCAGTACTTC
TRBJ2-5 TRBV6-2/TRBV6-3 NA many CASRDWGLTETQYF TGTGCCAGCAGGGACTGGGGTTTAACAGAGACCCAGTACTTC
TRBJ2-7 TRBV4-1 TRBD2 NA CASSQGLTSGGYEQYF TGCGCCAGCAGCCAAGGGTTGACTAGCGGAGGGTACGAGCAGTACTTC
TRBJ2-1 TRBV9 NA many CASSVNENEQFF TGTGCCAGCAGCGTAAATGAAAATGAGCAGTTCTTC
TRBJ2-6 TRBV4-2 NA NA CASSLKTGLCSGANVLTF TGTGCCAGCAGCTTAAAAACAGGGCTGTGCTCTGGGGCCAACGTCCTGACTTTC
TRBJ2-7 TRBV6-2/TRBV6-3 TRBD2 many CASSYDPSGRALEQYF TGTGCCAGCAGTTACGACCCTAGCGGGAGGGCTCTCGAGCAGTACTTC
TRBJ1-2 TRBV7-2 NA many CASSLAGSGGYTF TGTGCCAGCAGCTTAGCAGGGTCTGGTGGCTACACCTTC
TRBJ1-2 TRBV6-2/TRBV6-3 NA NA CASRVGVGSLSGYTF TGTGCCAGCAGGGTAGGAGTGGGAAGTCTAAGCGGCTACACCTTC
TRBJ1-6 TRBV7-9 TRBD1 few CASSPGGLDSPLHF TGTGCCAGCAGCCCAGGGGGCCTTGATTCACCCCTCCACTTT
TRBJ1-5 TRBV5-6 NA NA CASSSIGTREQHF TGTGCCAGCAGCTCGATCGGGACTCGGGAGCAGCATTTT
TRBJ2-5 TRBV5-8 NA once CASSLYRTPGETQYF TGTGCCAGCAGCTTGTATCGGACTCCGGGGGAGACCCAGTACTTC
TRBJ2-5 TRBV5-8 NA many CASSSQETQYF TGTGCCAGCAGCTCACAAGAGACCCAGTACTTC
TRBJ1-1 TRBV20-1 NA many CSAPIQKEAFF TGCAGTGCTCCGATACAGAAAGAAGCTTTCTTT
TRBJ1-2 TRBV29-1 NA NA CSARLGVYTF TGCAGCGCCCGATTGGGGGTCTACACCTTC
TRBJ2-3 TRBV29-1 TRBD2 medium-sized CSVDRAGGYTDTQYF TGCAGCGTTGACAGGGCGGGAGGATACACAGATACGCAGTATTTT
TRBJ2-3 TRBV7-2 TRBD1 NA CASSAQGSYADTQYF TGTGCCAGCAGCGCACAGGGGAGTTATGCAGATACGCAGTATTTT
TRBJ2-1 TRBV28 TRBD2 few CASRKTSGKYNEQLF TGTGCCAGCAGAAAGACTAGCGGGAAATACAATGAGCAGCTCTTC
TRBJ2-7 TRBV6-1 TRBD2 many CASSGGLAGGTYEQYF TGTGCCAGCAGTGGGGGACTAGCGGGAGGGACCTACGAGCAGTACTTC
TRBJ2-1 TRBV14 TRBD2 NA CASSHLLAGDRDEQFF TGTGCCAGCAGCCACCTTCTAGCGGGAGATCGAGATGAGCAGTTCTTC
TRBJ2-5 TRBV19 NA many CASSTNYQSQGRETQYF TGTGCCAGTAGTACAAACTACCAATCGCAGGGGAGAGAGACCCAGTACTTC
TRBJ1-5 TRBV7-9 NA NA CASSEGLAGNQPQHF TGTGCCAGCAGCGAGGGACTAGCGGGCAATCAGCCCCAGCATTTT
TRBJ2-3 TRBV20-1 NA NA CSAFRTGGTATQYF TGCAGTGCTTTCCGGACTGGGGGCACAGCTACGCAGTATTTT
TRBJ2-1 TRBV12-5 TRBD1 NA CASGPEGQGTYNEQFF TGTGCTAGTGGCCCGGAAGGACAGGGAACCTACAATGAGCAGTTCTTC
TRBJ2-3 TRBV18 NA few CASSPPQGGTDTQYF TGTGCCAGCTCACCACCCCAGGGGGGAACAGATACGCAGTATTTT
TRBJ1-5 TRBV20-1 TRBD1 NA CSARAGAGQDQPQHF TGCAGTGCTAGAGCGGGTGCGGGACAGGATCAGCCCCAGCATTTT
TRBJ2-6 TRBV2 NA NA CASSLSVGTNVLTF TGTGCCAGCAGCTTGTCGGTTGGGACCAACGTCCTGACTTTC
TRBJ1-1 TRBV14 NA many CASSQVDWNTEAFF TGTGCCAGCAGCCAAGTAGACTGGAACACTGAAGCTTTCTTT
TRBJ2-1 TRBV7-2 TRBD2 medium-sized CASSLTSGRNNEQFF TGTGCCAGCAGCCTGACTAGCGGGAGGAACAATGAGCAGTTCTTC
TRBJ2-5 TRBV4-2 TRBD1 NA CASSREGTGKETQYF TGTGCCAGCAGCCGAGAGGGGACAGGAAAAGAGACCCAGTATTTC
TRBJ1-4 TRBV5-1 NA many CASSKGQTNNEKLFF TGCGCCAGCAGCAAAGGACAGACTAATAATGAAAAACTGTTTTTT